This T cell receptor beta chain was observed in a study of blood T cell repertoires in COVID-19. Per the germline V gene, CDR1 is MNHEY and CDR2 is SVGAGI. After removal of 5 bases from V and 7 bases from J, the junction contained 8 bases not matched to a gene. The CDR3 runs to 15 residues. The protocol was immunoSEQ multiplex PCR, while the TCRdb copy is restricted to in-frame clones and leaves out a portion. The sample consists of around 94,000 clones, 80% to 90% of them appearing once. This sequence was found in a man at least 80 years old with acute or convalescent COVID-19. The chain carries TRBV6-5 and TRBJ2-7; TRBD2 matches 13 bases. The sample consisted of peripheral blood. The CDR3 loop is CASSRRLAGGSEQYF. In nucleotides, the CDR3 is TGTGCCAGCAGTAGACGACTAGCGGGAGGAAGTGAGCAGTACTTC.